This entry concerns a single T cell receptor (beta chain). The germline V gene encodes CDR1 KGHSH and CDR2 LQKENI. V shed 4 bases and J 7 bases; nucleotides not matched to a gene: 9. This CDR3 is built from 14 residues. The sample comes from a study of shared clonotypes between healthy human individuals. The assay used deep level. The genomic DNA of each subset was split evenly across several immunoSEQ plates. Some clones are missing from TCRdb's copy, which holds only in-frame ones; the method was immunoSEQ multiplex PCR. The sample lists around 500,000 clones; 70% to 80% were seen once. The material sequenced was PBMCs. The V and J genes are TRBV18 and TRBJ2-5, with TRBD2 matching 7 bases. The TCR was taken from a woman aged 40 to 50 in good health. Some clones in this sample may be carry-over from other donors' samples. The CDR3 bases are TGTGCCAGCTCACTAAGCGGGAAGGATTCGACCCAGTACTTC. Its protein product is CASSLSGKDSTQYF.